A selection of T cell receptor beta chains follows, all from one sample in a study of blood T cell repertoires in COVID-19. Repertoires were generated with immunoSEQ multiplex PCR, while TCRdb's copy carries only in-frame clones and drops some. The data contain under 200,000 clones, around 91% of them singletons. Sequencing was done on a sample of PBMCs or T cells enriched from blood (not recorded which). Source of these receptors: a woman under 30 who had recovered from COVID-19. Both conserved end residues are part of each CDR3. D genes are given only for firm matches.

j_call,d_call,v_call,cdr3_aa
TRBJ2-2,-,TRBV4-3,CASSQPPGHPASGELFF
TRBJ2-1,TRBD2,TRBV9,CASGVAGGISHNEQFF
TRBJ2-7,TRBD2,TRBV10-2,CASSEPGLASDEQYF
TRBJ2-2,-,TRBV5-4,CASSPDRWGGELFF
TRBJ1-5,TRBD1,TRBV28,CASSLYFGDSVLYSNQPQHF
TRBJ2-1,-,TRBV28,CASSPRTVSYNEQFF
TRBJ2-2,TRBD1,TRBV7-6,CASSLTQTGVVAGELFF
TRBJ2-3,TRBD2,TRBV7-9,CASSPQRESTDTQYF
TRBJ2-7,TRBD1,TRBV5-1,CASSRQGGLGVYEQYF
TRBJ2-7,TRBD1,TRBV29-1,CSVDQGVDEQYF
TRBJ2-1,TRBD2,TRBV28,CASRTLAGVENEQFF
TRBJ2-2,-,TRBV5-4,CASSLVGSLAGELFF
TRBJ2-5,-,TRBV18,CASSPRTQGSQETQYF
TRBJ2-3,TRBD2,TRBV7-3,CASSSDLAGGSDTQYF
TRBJ2-5,-,TRBV18,CASSPVEGETQYF
TRBJ2-7,TRBD1,TRBV19,CASSMTGDYEQYF
TRBJ2-7,-,TRBV2,CATGWRADEQYF
TRBJ2-3,-,TRBV25-1,CASKEGAADTQYF
TRBJ1-4,-,TRBV2,CASTDRRGKLFF
TRBJ2-1,TRBD2,TRBV7-2,CASSYSGRGNNEQFF
TRBJ2-5,-,TRBV29-1,CSVEGREGETQYF
TRBJ2-4,-,TRBV3-1/TRBV3-2,CASSQDGRGRDIQYF
TRBJ1-5,-,TRBV19,CASSPGGYSNQPQHF
TRBJ1-2,TRBD1,TRBV7-3,CASSLSGQGYGYTF
TRBJ1-4,TRBD1,TRBV28,CASSLPPGQLGEKLFF
TRBJ2-5,-,TRBV19,CASSRGQGETQYF
TRBJ2-7,-,TRBV27,CASSLLGLGGSSYEQYF